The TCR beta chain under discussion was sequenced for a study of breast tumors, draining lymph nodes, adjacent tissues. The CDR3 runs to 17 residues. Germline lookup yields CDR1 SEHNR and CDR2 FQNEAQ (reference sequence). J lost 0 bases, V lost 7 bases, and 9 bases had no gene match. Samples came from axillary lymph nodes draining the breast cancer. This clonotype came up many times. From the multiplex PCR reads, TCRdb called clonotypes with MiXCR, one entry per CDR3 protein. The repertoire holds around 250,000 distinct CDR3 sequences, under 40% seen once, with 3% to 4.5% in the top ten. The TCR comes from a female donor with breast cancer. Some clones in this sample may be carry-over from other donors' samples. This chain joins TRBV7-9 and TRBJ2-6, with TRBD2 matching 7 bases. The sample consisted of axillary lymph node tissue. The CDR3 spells CASTTSVGTSGANVLTF. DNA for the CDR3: TGTGCCAGCACCACTAGCGTTGGTACCTCTGGGGCCAACGTCCTGACTTTC.